This passage covers 28 T cell receptor beta chains from one sample sequenced in a study of shared T cell receptors in the human thymus. Sequencing was performed with immunoSEQ multiplex PCR; in TCRdb, only in-frame clones are kept and a portion is missing. The data contain 500,000 to 750,000 clones, around 87% of them singletons. The data also belong to a second study, concerning human thymus T cells.

Source material: thymocytes. Receptors originate from a boy less than two years old with a congenital heart defect.

V and J are TRBV27 and TRBJ2-7; D gene uncertain. V dropped 7 bases and J dropped 2 bases, with 18 bases sitting between them. Germline V gives CDR1 MNHEY, CDR2 SMNVEV (reference sequence). CDR3 length equals 15 residues. CDR3 region: CASTKGAKNTYEQYF. CDR3 nucleotide sequence: TGTGCCAGCACAAAAGGAGCAAAGAATACCTACGAGCAGTACTTC.

The rearrangement joins TRBV29-1 to TRBJ1-4; 8 bases map to TRBD1. The V segment lost 7 bases and the J segment 6 bases; nucleotides outside the gene matches: 7. The CDR3 length is 13 residues. Germline V lookup: CDR1 SQVTM, CDR2 ANQGSEA. Written as DNA, the CDR3 is TGCAGCGCTCGGGTCAGGGGGCATGAAAAACTGTTTTTT. This codes for CSARVRGHEKLFF. The full variable domain, completed using reference TRBV29-1 and TRBJ1-4, is SAVISQKPSRDICQRGTSLTIQCQVDSQVTMMFWYRQQPGQSLTLIATANQGSEATYESGFVIDKFPISRPNLTFSTLTVSNMSPEDSSIYLCSARVRGHEKLFFGSGTQLSVL.

The rearrangement uses TRBV14 and TRBJ2-1; 15 bases are shared with TRBD2. V gave up 0 bases and J gave up 2 bases; unmatched junction bases: 11. CDR3 length equals 21 residues. Germline V gene lookup returns CDR1 SGHDN and CDR2 FVKESK. The CDR3 spells CASSQDGTSGRTARTYNEQFF. Here the CDR3 DNA reads TGTGCCAGCAGCCAAGACGGGACTAGCGGGAGGACAGCCCGCACCTACAATGAGCAGTTCTTC. Filled out from reference TRBV14 and TRBJ2-1, the complete variable domain reads EAGVTQFPSHSVIEKGQTVTLRCDPISGHDNLYWYRRVMGKEIKFLLHFVKESKQDESGMPNNRFLAERTGGTYSTLKVQPAELEDSGVYFCASSQDGTSGRTARTYNEQFFGPGTRLTVL.

This clone appeared a single time. The chain has TRBV12-5 and TRBJ1-5; tentative D call: TRBD1 (5 bases). Trimming shortened V by 5 bases and J by 2 bases, and 10 bases separated the two germline ends. Germline CDR1 is LGHNT and CDR2 is FRNRAP. The CDR3 sequence is 14 residues long. CDR3 coding DNA: TGTGCTAGTGGTCCCCGGGGGGGCAATCAGCCCCAGCATTTT. This encodes CASGPRGGNQPQHF.

Here the CDR3 reads CASSPSCRVYQETQYF. The CDR3 DNA is TGTGCCAGCAGCCCCTCCTGCCGGGTATACCAAGAGACCCAGTACTTC. The chain employs TRBV14 and TRBJ2-5; no clear D. The V end lost 4 bases, the J end lost 0 bases, and 15 bases lay between the germline ends. The CDR3 runs 16 residues. Germline-derived CDR1 and CDR2 are SGHDN and FVKESK.

The CDR3 bases are TGCGCCAGCAGCCAAGCGGGGAGTAGCGGGAGGGCCAGTAGCTACGAGCAGTACTTC. Translated: CASSQAGSSGRASSYEQYF. The chain recombines TRBV4-1 with TRBJ2-7; 11 bases line up with TRBD2. The V gene's germline CDR1 is MGHRA and CDR2 YSYEKL. The V and J ends lost 1 base and 3 bases, in that order; junction bases with no gene match: 14. This CDR3 spans 19 amino acids.

The gene calls are TRBV29-1 and TRBJ2-5, with D possibly being TRBD1 (7 bases). The ends were cut back, 4 bases at V and 4 bases at J, with 13 bases in the middle. Germline V lookup: CDR1 SQVTM, CDR2 ANQGSEA. CDR3 size: 13 residues. CDR3 loop: CSVGPQGGETQYF. CDR3 DNA sequence: TGCAGCGTTGGGCCCCAGGGGGGAGAGACCCAGTACTTC.

This chain joins TRBV15 and TRBJ2-1; 13 bases line up with TRBD2. Trimming removed 0 bases from V and 3 bases from J; junction bases left unmatched: 8. CDR1 LNHNV and CDR2 YYDKDF come from the germline V gene (reference sequence). The CDR3 contains 19 residues. This CDR3 reads CATSRDLTGLAGNYNEQFF. The CDR3 DNA sequence: TGTGCCACCAGCAGAGATCTAACGGGACTAGCGGGAAACTACAATGAGCAGTTCTTC. Variable domain in full (rest from reference TRBV15 and TRBJ2-1): DAMVIQNPRYQVTQFGKPVTLSCSQTLNHNVMYWYQQKSSQAPKLLFHYYDKDFNNEADTPDNFQSRRPNTSFCFLDIRSPGLGDTAMYLCATSRDLTGLAGNYNEQFFGPGTRLTVL.

The chain combines TRBV10-3 with TRBJ2-7; TRBD2 matches at 10 bases. The germline V gene encodes CDR1 ENHRY and CDR2 SYGVKD. CDR3 length: 15 residues. V was clipped by 3 bases and J by 2 bases; unmatched bases: 4. CDR3 protein: CAISDWLAGAYEQYF. Written as DNA, the CDR3 is TGTGCCATCAGTGACTGGCTAGCGGGGGCCTACGAGCAGTACTTC.

The chain links TRBV19 to TRBJ1-2; no definite D call. The CDR3 runs to 16 residues. CDR1 and CDR2 (germline): LNHDA, SQIVND (reference sequence). The V end was cut by 3 bases, the J end by 0 bases, with 14 bases between. CDR3 amino acids: CASSIKLFKANYGYTF. Written as DNA, the CDR3 is TGTGCCAGTAGTATCAAACTGTTCAAAGCTAACTATGGCTACACCTTC.

The genes are TRBV9 and TRBJ2-1; 9 nucleotides align to TRBD2. There are 15 residues in the CDR3. The V gene's germline CDR1 is SGDLS and CDR2 YYNGEE. The V gene end was trimmed by 3 bases and the J gene end by 4 bases; junction bases not matched to a gene: 5. CDR3 amino acids: CASSAAGGSYNEQFF. CDR3 DNA: TGTGCCAGCAGCGCAGCGGGAGGATCTTACAATGAGCAGTTCTTC.

Comments on this clone: A read error may account for a junction end that differs from germline. The rearrangement links TRBV19 to TRBJ2-7; tentative D call: TRBD1 (6 bases). Per the germline V gene, CDR1 is LNHDA and CDR2 is SQIVND (reference sequence). The CDR3 contains 12 residues. The CDR3 DNA is TGTGCCAGTAGTCCAAGGACAGAGCCACCCCGCTTC. Its protein product is CASSPRTEPPRF.

The rearrangement links TRBV4-3 to TRBJ2-5; 12 bases map to TRBD2. The end of the DNA is better explained by TRBJ2-7, so the J call may be wrong. From germline, CDR1 is LGHNA and CDR2 YSLEER. The CDR3 has 13 residues. CDR3 residues: CASKTSGGYEQYF. The CDR3, as DNA: TGCGCCAGCAAGACTAGCGGGGGATACGAGCAGTACTTC.

The chain has TRBV9 and TRBJ2-5; 14 bases are shared with TRBD2. Germline V gene sequence: CDR1 SGDLS, CDR2 YYNGEE. Losses at the gene ends were 5 bases for V and 1 base for J; bases not matched to a gene: 4. This CDR3 is built from 16 residues. The CDR3 region has the DNA TGTGCCAGCAGTGGGACTAGCGGGAGTCTCCAAGAGACCCAGTACTTC. Translating gives CASSGTSGSLQETQYF.

DNA of the CDR3: TGTGCCAGCAGCCAATTCTTTTCGAGCAATCAGCCCCAGCATTTT. Encoded protein: CASSQFFSSNQPQHF. The chain recombines TRBV16 with TRBJ1-5; D unclear. The CDR3 has 15 residues. CDR1 KGHSY and CDR2 FQNENV come from the germline V gene. V dropped 1 base and J dropped 1 base, with 8 bases sitting between them.

The chain joins TRBV5-6 to TRBJ2-5; D unresolved. Trimming shortened V by 3 bases and J by 2 bases, and 8 bases separated the two germline ends. The CDR3 sequence is 13 residues long. Germline-derived CDR1 and CDR2 are SGHDT and YYEEEE. The chain's CDR3 is CASSSRGQETQYF. CDR3 sequence (DNA): TGTGCCAGCAGCTCCAGAGGTCAAGAGACCCAGTACTTC. Supplemented by reference TRBV5-6 and TRBJ2-5, the full variable domain reads DAGVTQSPTHLIKTRGQQVTLRCSPKSGHDTVSWYQQALGQGPQFIFQYYEEEERQRGNFPDRFSGHQFPNYSSELNVNALLLGDSALYLCASSSRGQETQYFGPGTRLLVL.

This chain links TRBV29-1 with TRBJ2-2, with D tentatively TRBD2 (5 bases). Trimming left V 1 base short and J 7 bases short, with 13 bases between. The CDR3 runs to 14 residues. The germline gives CDR1 SQVTM, CDR2 ANQGSEA. CDR3 residues: CSVEVREWGGELFF. CDR3 nucleotide sequence: TGCAGCGTTGAAGTTCGGGAATGGGGCGGGGAGCTGTTTTTT.

The chain has TRBV4-1 and TRBJ2-3; D uncertain. V dropped 0 bases and J dropped 1 base, with 14 bases sitting between them. The CDR3 contains 17 residues. Germline lookup yields CDR1 MGHRA and CDR2 YSYEKL. The CDR3 region has the DNA TGCGCCAGCAGCCAAGACGTACTACCCTTGGGCACAGATACGCAGTATTTT. It translates to CASSQDVLPLGTDTQYF.

V gene TRBV27 combines with J gene TRBJ2-5; 12 positions match TRBD2. The better agreement between TRBJ2-7 and the DNA end casts doubt on the J call. CDR1 and CDR2 from the germline V gene are MNHEY and SMNVEV (reference sequence). CDR3 length: 17 amino acids. CDR3 nucleotides: TGTGCCAGCAGTCCTACCCTTCTAGCGGGAGGGAGCTACGAGCAGTACTTC. It codes for CASSPTLLAGGSYEQYF.

The chain carries TRBV7-9 and TRBJ2-7; 10 nucleotides match TRBD2. There are 16 residues in the CDR3. After removal of 4 bases from V and 2 bases from J, the junction contained 8 bases not matched to a gene. Germline loops: CDR1 SEHNR, CDR2 FQNEAQ (reference sequence). CDR3 DNA sequence: TGTGCCAGCAGCTCTGGGGCTAGCGGGAGCCCCTACGAGCAGTACTTC. It specifies CASSSGASGSPYEQYF.

V and J are TRBV19 and TRBJ2-4; D uncertain. CDR3 size: 17 residues. Germline CDR1 LNHDA, CDR2 SQIVND (reference sequence). V was clipped by 2 bases and J by 0 bases, with 14 bases between them. The CDR3 sequence is CASSIRSPPIAKNIQYF. The CDR3 coding sequence is TGTGCCAGTAGTATAAGGAGTCCTCCCATAGCCAAAAACATTCAGTACTTC. The entire variable domain, with the rest obtained from reference TRBV19 and TRBJ2-4, is as follows: DGGITQSPKYLFRKEGQNVTLSCEQNLNHDAMYWYRQDPGQGLRLIYYSQIVNDFQKGDIAEGYSVSREKKESFPLTVTSAQKNPTAFYLCASSIRSPPIAKNIQYFGAGTRLSVL.

The rearrangement joins TRBV27 to TRBJ2-6; 8 bases fit TRBD2. The CDR3 has 19 residues. CDR1 MNHEY and CDR2 SMNVEV come from the germline V gene (reference sequence). Trimming took 1 base from V and 0 from J; bases not matched to a gene: 8. CDR3 nucleotide sequence: TGTGCCAGCAGTTTATTTGATCCGGGAGGGAACTCTGGGGCCAACGTCCTGACTTTC. Amino acid sequence: CASSLFDPGGNSGANVLTF.

CDR3 bases: TGTGCCAGCAGCATCTACACTGAAGCTTTCTTT. It encodes CASSIYTEAFF. The genes are TRBV7-2 and TRBJ1-1, with D unresolved. CDR3 length: 11 amino acids. Trimming took 5 bases from V and 3 from J, leaving 4 bases between them. Germline V lookup: CDR1 SGHTA, CDR2 FQGNSA.

The chain recombines TRBV28 with TRBJ2-5; the match to TRBD2 covers 13 bases. Germline V lookup: CDR1 MDHEN, CDR2 SYDVKM. This CDR3 region has 15 residues. Unmatched junction bases numbered 6, after V lost 6 bases and J lost 5 bases. For the CDR3, the DNA is TGTGCCAGCAGCAGACTAGCGGGAGGCGGTGAGACCCAGTACTTC. Its translation is CASSRLAGGGETQYF. Based on the CDR3 plus reference TRBV28 and TRBJ2-5, the full variable domain is DVKVTQSSRYLVKRTGEKVFLECVQDMDHENMFWYRQDPGLGLRLIYFSYDVKMKEKGDIPEGYSVSREKKERFSLILESASTNQTSMYLCASSRLAGGGETQYFGPGTRLLVL.

This chain joins TRBV5-6 and TRBJ2-7; 11 nucleotides agree with TRBD2. Germline V gene lookup returns CDR1 SGHDT and CDR2 YYEEEE. The V and J ends lost 2 bases and 5 bases, in that order; junction bases with no gene match: 18. The CDR3 is 19 amino acids. The CDR3 loop is CASSFGTSGQIIRADEQYF. The CDR3 DNA follows: TGTGCCAGCAGCTTCGGGACTAGCGGACAGATAATCCGAGCTGACGAGCAGTACTTC.

CDR3 protein: CASSIDRGEEKLFF. In DNA, the CDR3 is TGTGCCAGCAGCATCGACAGGGGGGAAGAAAAACTGTTTTTT. The rearrangement links TRBV7-2 to TRBJ1-4; 9 bases are a match to TRBD1. CDR3 length equals 14 residues. The V gene end was trimmed by 5 bases and the J gene end by 8 bases; junction bases not matched to a gene: 6. CDR1 and CDR2 from the germline V gene are SGHTA and FQGNSA.

This sequence joins TRBV13 and TRBJ2-7, with a possible D match to TRBD2 (6 bases). CDR1 PRHDT and CDR2 FYEKMQ come from the germline V gene (reference sequence). Between the trimmed V and J ends, which lost 5 bases and 11 bases, there was a span of 19 bases. The CDR3 is 13 residues long. The CDR3 coding sequence is TGTGCCAGCAGCCCCGGGACTCCCTCGTGCAAGTACTTC. As protein: CASSPGTPSCKYF.

Notes on this clone: The sample contains more than one DNA sequence encoding this CDR3. The V gene is TRBV29-1, the J gene TRBJ2-3, with 12 bases lining up with TRBD2. Germline V gene sequence: CDR1 SQVTM, CDR2 ANQGSEA. CDR3 length: 16 residues. J was trimmed by 0 bases and V by 6 bases; bases with no gene match: 7. The CDR3 protein is CSVDEGLAGSTDTQYF. CDR3 coding DNA: TGCAGCGTCGACGAGGGACTAGCGGGTAGCACAGATACGCAGTATTTT.